Described below is a single T cell receptor beta chain sequence and its context. This sample is drawn from a study of blood T cell repertoires in COVID-19. Study summary: The United States, Italy and Spain supplied acute and convalescent COVID-19 samples. The analysed material was cDNA or gDNA that came from T cells, B-cell-depleted T cells, or PBMCs.

Sequencing used immunoSEQ multiplex PCR; TCRdb keeps in-frame clones, though not all of them. The table records about 94,000 clones, around 87% of them present only once. The sequencing input was peripheral blood. The source of this sequence is a human donor with acute or convalescent COVID-19. The donor label of this sample is uncertain.

The CDR3 sequence is CAWSRGANVLTF. CDR3 nucleotide sequence: TGTGCCTGGAGTCGTGGGGCCAACGTCCTGACTTTC. V is TRBV30 and J is TRBJ2-6, with D uncertain. Germline V CDR1 and CDR2: GTSNPN, SVGIG (reference sequence). The CDR3 extends over 12 amino acids. V gave up 2 bases and J gave up 3 bases, with 2 bases separating them.